Listed here are 4 T cell receptor beta chains from one sample, sequenced in a study of blood T cell repertoires in COVID-19. Repertoires were generated with immunoSEQ multiplex PCR, while TCRdb's copy carries only in-frame clones and drops some. The table records some 96,000 clones, approximately 90% of them present only once. What was sequenced was peripheral blood. The receptors originated from a man in his 60s with acute or convalescent COVID-19.

The chain uses TRBV2 and TRBJ2-4; tentative D call: TRBD1 (6 bases). Germline values: CDR1 SNHLY, CDR2 FYNNEI. The germline V and J ends were trimmed by 6 bases and 5 bases, with 14 bases remaining between them. The CDR3 totals 14 residues. The CDR3 loop is CASSRGQSENIQYF. As DNA, the CDR3 is TGTGCCAGCAGCCGGGGACAATCCGAAAACATTCAGTACTTC.

V is TRBV2 and J is TRBJ1-6; D perhaps matches TRBD1 (6 bases). From germline, CDR1 is SNHLY and CDR2 FYNNEI. The CDR3 has 14 residues. The ends were cut back, 10 bases at V and 7 bases at J, with 17 bases in the middle. The CDR3 DNA reads TGTGCCACCCCCCGGGCAGGGGTCAATTCACCCCTCCACTTT. This encodes CATPRAGVNSPLHF.

This clone has only one observation. This chain uses TRBV5-6 with TRBJ2-5; the D gene is possibly TRBD1 (5 bases). The CDR3 has 16 amino acids. Trimming shortened V by 0 bases and J by 6 bases, and 18 bases separated the two germline ends. The V gene's germline CDR1 is SGHDT and CDR2 YYEEEE. The CDR3 region is CASSLGLQSRGQTQYF. Written as DNA, the CDR3 is TGTGCCAGCAGCTTGGGGCTTCAGTCTAGGGGTCAGACCCAGTACTTC.

The CDR3 DNA follows: TGTGCCAGCGGGCAGGGTCTGAACACTGAAGCTTTCTTT. This sequence encodes CASGQGLNTEAFF. This chain connects TRBV6-5 to TRBJ1-1; a weak D match, TRBD1 (5 bases). V was shortened by 8 bases and J by 0 bases, with 10 bases between the two germline ends. Germline assignment: CDR1 MNHEY and CDR2 SVGAGI. The CDR3 is 13 residues long.